This paragraph reports one T cell receptor beta chain. Its antigen is not known. This table comes from immunoSEQ multiplex PCR, and its TCRdb copy is limited to in-frame clones, with some not included. The sample has approximately 58,000 clones, about 81% seen once. This sample was included in a study of OX40 agonist ivuxolimab in advanced cancers. In the study overall: Patients in dose escalation had liver, melanoma, kidney or head and neck cancers. Findings and caveats of the study: Patients who responded partially at 0.1-3.0 mg/kg showed clonal expansion ranking among the lowest. Relative to CD4+, CD8+ T cells held more expanded clones on average.

CDR1 and CDR2 from the germline V gene are MNHNS and SASEGT. The CDR3 totals 14 residues. Trimming removed 1 base from V and 8 bases from J, with 12 bases in between. This chain joins TRBV6-1 and TRBJ2-4; maybe TRBD1 (5 bases). The TCR originated in an adult with an advanced solid tumor such as melanoma, head and neck, liver or kidney cancer. This specimen was CD4+ or CD8+ T cells sorted from blood, taken in a trial of the OX40 agonist ivuxolimab. The DNA of the CDR3 is TGTGCCAGCAGTGAAGTCCAGGGAATTTACATTCAGTACTTC. Translating gives CASSEVQGIYIQYF.